These T cell receptor beta chains were read from a single sample in a study of T cells in Graves' hyperthyroidism and ophthalmopathy. TCRdb passed the multiplex PCR reads through MiXCR, listing each CDR3 protein once. Of around 290,000 distinct CDR3 sequences detected, 15% to 20% appear once; the ten largest clones hold over 45%. Material for sequencing was blood. All receptors come from a woman between 55 and 75 years old with Graves' ophthalmopathy. The CDR3 runs from the conserved cysteine through the conserved F or W.

v_gene	j_gene	CDR3aa
TRBV12-3/TRBV12-4	TRBJ1-1	CASSLMVKAFF
TRBV12-3/TRBV12-4	TRBJ2-7	CASSLGPYEQHF
TRBV5-1	TRBJ1-1	CASSSDGNTEAFF
TRBV27	TRBJ2-7	CASSPTGGLFGEQYF
TRBV9	TRBJ2-7	CASSFRGQAYEQYF
TRBV9	TRBJ2-1	CASSTGQGGEQFF
TRBV24-1	TRBJ2-1	CATSDSRRQQAAGREQFF
TRBV7-2	TRBJ2-1	CASSLNSGEQFF
TRBV9	TRBJ2-2	CASQPGGYHTGELFF
TRBV5-1	TRBJ2-5	CASSLGSGAETQYF
TRBV20-1	TRBJ2-1	CSARDRVVYGGGRYNEQFF
TRBV29-1	TRBJ1-2	CSVVAGLYGYTF
TRBV7-6	TRBJ1-2	CASSPSEGTHYGYTF
TRBV28	TRBJ1-1	CASRGDREALMNTEAFF
TRBV6-5	TRBJ2-3	CASSDSSADTQYF
TRBV20-1	TRBJ1-1	CSAFGRLNTEAFF
TRBV18	TRBJ1-1	CASSPTRLNTEAFF
TRBV27	TRBJ2-3	CASSLSAGTGSDTQYF
TRBV6-5	TRBJ1-2	CASSYTFGEEGGYTF
TRBV4-2	TRBJ1-2	CASSQATGGVRIGYGYTF
TRBV6-1	TRBJ1-1	CASWEPQNTEAFF
TRBV4-1	TRBJ1-4	CASSRRTGQNEKLFF